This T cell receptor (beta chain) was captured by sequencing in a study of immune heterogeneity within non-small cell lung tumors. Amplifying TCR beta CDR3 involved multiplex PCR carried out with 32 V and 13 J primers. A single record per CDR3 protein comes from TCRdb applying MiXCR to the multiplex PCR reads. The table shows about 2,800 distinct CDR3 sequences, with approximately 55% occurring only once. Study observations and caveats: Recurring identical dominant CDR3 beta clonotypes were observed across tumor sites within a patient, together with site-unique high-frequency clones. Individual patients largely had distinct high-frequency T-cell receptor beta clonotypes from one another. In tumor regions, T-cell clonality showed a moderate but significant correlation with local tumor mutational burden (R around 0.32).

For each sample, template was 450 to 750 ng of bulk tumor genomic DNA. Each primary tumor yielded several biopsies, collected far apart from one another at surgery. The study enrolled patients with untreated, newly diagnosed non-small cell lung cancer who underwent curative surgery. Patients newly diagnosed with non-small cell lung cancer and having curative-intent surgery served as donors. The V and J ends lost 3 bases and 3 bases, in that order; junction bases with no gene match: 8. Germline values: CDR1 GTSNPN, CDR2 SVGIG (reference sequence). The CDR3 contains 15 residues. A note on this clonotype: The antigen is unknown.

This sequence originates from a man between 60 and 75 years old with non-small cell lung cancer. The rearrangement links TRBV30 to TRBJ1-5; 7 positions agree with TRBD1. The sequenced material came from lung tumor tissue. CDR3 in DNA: TGTGCCTGGAGAAACCGGGACAGCAACAATCAGCCCCAGCATTTT. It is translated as CAWRNRDSNNQPQHF.